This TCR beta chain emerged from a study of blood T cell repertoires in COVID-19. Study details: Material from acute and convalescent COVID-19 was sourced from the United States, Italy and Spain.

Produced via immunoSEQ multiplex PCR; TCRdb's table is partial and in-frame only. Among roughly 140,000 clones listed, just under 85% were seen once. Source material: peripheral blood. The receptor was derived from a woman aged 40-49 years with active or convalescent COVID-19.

CDR3 amino acids: CASSPLVSQNTEAFF. The CDR3 DNA reads as TGTGCCAGCAGCCCGCTCGTGAGCCAGAACACTGAAGCTTTCTTT. The chain uses TRBV9 and TRBJ1-1; D call uncertain. CDR3 size: 15 residues. V lost 4 bases, J lost 1 base, and 14 bases lay in between. Germline CDR1 and CDR2: SGDLS and YYNGEE. Full variable domain (remainder filled in from reference TRBV9 and TRBJ1-1): DSGVTQTPKHLITATGQRVTLRCSPRSGDLSVYWYQQSLDQGLQFLIQYYNGEERAKGNILERFSAQQFPDLHSELNLSSLELGDSALYFCASSPLVSQNTEAFFGQGTRLTVV.